Below, 24 T cell receptor beta chains from the same sample are listed, as sequenced in a study of blood T cells in healthy people across ages. Next came a second PCR, run for about 6 to 12 cycles, which used a sample-barcoded 5' primer along with a J-beta primer mix. MiXCR, run by TCRdb on the 5' RACE reads, gives a single entry per CDR3 protein. The repertoire consists of just over 800,000 distinct CDR3 sequences, with around 62% occurring once and the leading ten covering roughly a quarter. The material sequenced was blood. These TCRs come from a man aged 30 to 39 in good health.

In its sample, this clonotype was seen once. The chain has TRBV7-9 and TRBJ2-5; D is unresolved. The length of the CDR3 is 15 residues. The germline gives CDR1 SEHNR, CDR2 FQNEAQ (reference sequence). Trimming took 0 bases from V and 2 from J, leaving 10 bases between them. The CDR3 reads CASSLAVNPQETQYF. In DNA, the CDR3 is TGTGCCAGCAGCTTAGCAGTGAACCCACAAGAGACCCAGTACTTC.

The chain is built from TRBV20-1 and TRBJ2-7; tentative D call: TRBD2 (6 bases). The CDR3 covers 14 residues. Trimming pared 5 bases from V and 0 bases from J, leaving 14 bases between. Germline CDR1 reads DFQATT; CDR2 reads SNEGSKA (reference sequence). The chain's CDR3 is CSADLAGSSYEQYF. The CDR3 bases are TGCAGTGCTGATCTGGCGGGGTCCTCCTACGAGCAGTACTTC.

This clonotype was seen a few times. The chain combines TRBV7-9 with TRBJ2-5; 10 positions match TRBD1. With 5 bases clipped from V and 5 bases from J, the junction kept 5 bases outside the gene matches. CDR3 length: 14 amino acids. Looked up from germline, CDR1 is SEHNR and CDR2 is FQNEAQ (reference sequence). The CDR3 spells CASSPGQGKETQYF. The CDR3 region has the DNA TGTGCCAGCAGCCCGGGACAGGGGAAGGAGACCCAGTACTTC.

About this clonotype: Compared with germline, one end of the junction differs, possibly owing to a read error. CDR3 residues: CASSFRGYGCTF. CDR3 sequence (DNA): TGTGCCAGCAGTTTCAGGGGTTATGGCTGCACCTTC. The genes are TRBV28 and TRBJ1-2, with D possibly TRBD1 on 6 matching bases. Germline V gene lookup returns CDR1 MDHEN and CDR2 SYDVKM. This CDR3 is 12 amino acids long.

This clonotype was seen a handful of times. This sequence joins TRBV7-8 and TRBJ2-7; the match to TRBD2 covers 7 bases. The CDR3 runs to 16 residues. V was pared by 2 bases and J by 0 bases, with 7 bases of the junction left unmatched. Germline V gene lookup returns CDR1 SGHVS and CDR2 FQNEAQ. CDR3 in amino acids: CASSLLASGNSYEQYF. For the CDR3, the DNA is TGTGCCAGCAGCTTATTAGCTAGCGGAAACTCCTACGAGCAGTACTTC.

The chain recombines TRBV27 with TRBJ2-1, with TRBD2 identical over 8 bases. Unmatched junction bases numbered 6, after V lost 1 base and J lost 1 base. CDR1 MNHEY and CDR2 SMNVEV come from the germline V gene (reference sequence). The CDR3 consists of 17 residues. This CDR3 reads CASSLLGGGSSYNEQFF. In DNA form, the CDR3 reads TGTGCCAGCAGTTTATTGGGCGGGGGGTCATCCTACAATGAGCAGTTCTTC.

The chain carries TRBV9 and TRBJ2-7; TRBD2 matches 16 bases. The CDR3 runs 14 residues. Germline loops: CDR1 SGDLS, CDR2 YYNGEE. After removal of 3 bases from V and 11 bases from J, the junction contained 5 bases not matched to a gene. This CDR3 reads CASSEGLAGGAEYF. The CDR3 DNA is TGTGCCAGCAGCGAGGGACTAGCGGGGGGGGCGGAGTACTTC.

The V call is TRBV9, the J call TRBJ2-7; D perhaps matches TRBD1 (5 bases). The V gene lost 3 bases and the J gene lost 6 bases, with 13 bases spanning the gap. The CDR3 sequence is 13 residues long. CDR1 is SGDLS, CDR2 YYNGEE, per germline. The CDR3 protein is CASSAKGYSEQYF. CDR3 bases: TGTGCCAGCAGCGCCAAGGGGTACTCCGAGCAGTACTTC.

This chain links TRBV30 with TRBJ2-1; D might be TRBD2 (6 bases). V shed 1 base and J shed 9 bases, with 10 bases lying between them. Germline CDR1 and CDR2: GTSNPN and SVGIG (reference sequence). This CDR3 is 12 amino acids long. The CDR3 nucleotides are TGTGCCTGGAGTGGGCAGGGAGGTGAGCAGTTCTTC. Protein sequence: CAWSGQGGEQFF.

This chain links TRBV6-4 with TRBJ2-1; 9 nucleotides match TRBD2. The CDR3 length is 14 residues. J was trimmed by 8 bases and V by 8 bases; bases with no gene match: 10. Germline assignment: CDR1 MRHNA and CDR2 SNTAGT. The CDR3 region is CASPPGLANHEQFF. CDR3 in DNA: TGTGCCAGCCCCCCGGGACTAGCAAACCATGAGCAGTTCTTC.

The rearrangement joins TRBV7-2 to TRBJ2-7, with TRBD2 identical over 10 bases. This CDR3 is 14 amino acids long. Looked up from germline, CDR1 is SGHTA and CDR2 is FQGNSA. With V trimmed by 5 bases and J by 7 bases, 8 bases remained unmatched. The CDR3 region is CASSNQRGGVEQYF. The CDR3 bases are TGTGCCAGCAGCAACCAGCGGGGGGGCGTGGAGCAGTACTTC.

V gene TRBV7-8 combines with J gene TRBJ1-5, with D uncertain. The CDR3 sequence is 12 residues long. Germline CDR1 SGHVS, CDR2 FQNEAQ. V was pared by 5 bases and J by 6 bases, with 8 bases between. The DNA for the CDR3 is TGTGCCAGCAGCCGAAAAATTCAGCCCCAGCATTTT. Residues: CASSRKIQPQHF.

This clonotype was recorded once. The chain recombines TRBV15 with TRBJ2-5; TRBD1 is a possible D gene (6 bases). This CDR3 comprises 16 residues. The V end was cut by 2 bases, the J end by 2 bases, with 15 bases between. CDR1 and CDR2 (germline): LNHNV, YYDKDF (reference sequence). DNA of the CDR3: TGTGCCACCAGCAGATCAAGCTTTAGGGGGCAAGAGACCCAGTACTTC. Its protein product is CATSRSSFRGQETQYF.

The chain is built from TRBV20-1 and TRBJ2-2; D call uncertain. The V gene's germline CDR1 is DFQATT and CDR2 SNEGSKA (reference sequence). The CDR3 has 14 residues. Deletions cut 0 bases from V and 1 base from J, with 6 bases between. CDR3 amino acids: CSARERGNTGELFF. The CDR3 DNA sequence: TGCAGTGCTAGAGAACGCGGGAACACCGGGGAGCTGTTTTTT.

The gene calls are TRBV20-1 and TRBJ2-7, with 9 bases lining up with TRBD1. Trimming cost V 6 bases and J 2 bases; bases outside gene matches: 8. The CDR3 loop spans 14 amino acids. Germline-derived CDR1 and CDR2 are DFQATT and SNEGSKA (reference sequence). The CDR3 region is CSARRDRETYEQYF. The DNA for the CDR3 is TGCAGTGCCCGACGGGACAGGGAGACCTACGAGCAGTACTTC.

This chain uses TRBV24-1 with TRBJ2-3; D gene ambiguous. The CDR3 length is 16 residues. Germline assignment: CDR1 KGHDR and CDR2 SFDVKD. The V and J ends lost 3 bases and 5 bases respectively, with 17 bases between them. The CDR3 sequence: CATSDQLGNFGDTQYF. In DNA, the CDR3 is TGTGCCACCAGTGATCAGCTGGGGAATTTCGGAGATACGCAGTATTTT.

This chain links TRBV4-3 with TRBJ2-6; D uncertain. V was shortened by 5 bases and J by 4 bases, with 9 bases between the two germline ends. The CDR3 is made up of 14 amino acids. Germline V lookup: CDR1 LGHNA, CDR2 YSLEER. CDR3 sequence reads: CASSVLGGANVLTF. The CDR3 nucleotides are TGCGCCAGCAGCGTACTGGGGGGGGCCAACGTCCTGACTTTC.

This clonotype was found once. The rearrangement links TRBV20-1 to TRBJ2-3; 9 positions match TRBD2. The germline CDR1 and CDR2 sequences are DFQATT and SNEGSKA (reference sequence). The CDR3 extends over 13 amino acids. The trim removed 6 bases at V and 4 bases at J, leaving 5 bases unmatched. The DNA for the CDR3 is TGCAGTGCCGCGGGGGGGCAGGCAGATACGCAGTATTTT. Translating it yields CSAAGGQADTQYF.

The V and J genes are TRBV4-1 and TRBJ2-7; TRBD2 matches at 8 bases. Per germline, CDR1 MGHRA and CDR2 YSYEKL. The CDR3 runs 12 residues. The J segment lost 8 bases and the V segment lost 6 bases, leaving 6 bases of the junction unmatched. CDR3 sequence (DNA): TGCGCCAGCAGTCATATAGCGGGGCAGCAGTACTTC. It translates to CASSHIAGQQYF.

V usage is TRBV20-1 and J usage is TRBJ2-7; TRBD2 is a possible D gene (7 bases). The V end was cut by 7 bases, the J end by 2 bases, with 12 bases between. The germline V gene encodes CDR1 DFQATT and CDR2 SNEGSKA (reference sequence). The CDR3 is made up of 12 amino acids. The DNA of the CDR3 is TGCAGTGTTAAGGGGGGGCCCTACGAGCAGTACTTC. Its translation: CSVKGGPYEQYF.

This clonotype was picked up a small number of times. This chain links TRBV9 with TRBJ2-3, with D perhaps TRBD1 or TRBD2 (5 bases each). Trimming left V 0 bases short and J 2 bases short, with 7 bases between. Germline V gene lookup returns CDR1 SGDLS and CDR2 YYNGEE. The CDR3 consists of 14 residues. CDR3 loop: CASSVGDPTDTQYF. The CDR3 DNA reads as TGTGCCAGCAGCGTAGGGGACCCCACAGATACGCAGTATTTT. Drawing the rest from reference TRBV9 and TRBJ2-3, the complete variable domain is DSGVTQTPKHLITATGQRVTLRCSPRSGDLSVYWYQQSLDQGLQFLIQYYNGEERAKGNILERFSAQQFPDLHSELNLSSLELGDSALYFCASSVGDPTDTQYFGPGTRLTVL.

This chain links TRBV4-3 with TRBJ2-1; 10 bases are a match to TRBD2. The J call may be faulty, since TRBJ2-7 better matches the DNA end. Germline-derived CDR1 and CDR2 are LGHNA and YSLEER. The CDR3 is made up of 16 amino acids. The CDR3 DNA reads as TGCGCCAGCAGCCAGGACGGGACTAGCGATTTAAATGAGCAGTACTTC. It is translated as CASSQDGTSDLNEQYF.

This clonotype was picked up one time. CDR3 sequence: CASSLPGDRGYNEQFF. The CDR3 coding sequence is TGTGCCAGCAGCTTACCTGGGGACAGGGGTTACAATGAGCAGTTCTTC. The rearrangement links TRBV7-3 to TRBJ2-1; 10 bases are shared with TRBD1. The trim removed 2 bases at V and 4 bases at J, leaving 5 bases unmatched. There are 16 residues in the CDR3. The germline gives CDR1 SGHTA, CDR2 FQGTGA.

V usage is TRBV7-9 and J usage is TRBJ2-2; D gene ambiguous. Germline V CDR1 and CDR2: SEHNR, FQNEAQ (reference sequence). The V end was cut by 7 bases, the J end by 4 bases, with 7 bases between. The CDR3 is made up of 12 amino acids. The CDR3 DNA follows: TGTGCCAGCACGGGCGGCACCGGGGAGCTGTTTTTT. It specifies CASTGGTGELFF. The whole variable domain, remainder taken from reference TRBV7-9 and TRBJ2-2, is DTGVSQNPRHKITKRGQNVTFRCDPISEHNRLYWYRQTLGQGPEFLTYFQNEAQLEKSRLLSDRFSAERPKGSFSTLEIQRTEQGDSAMYLCASTGGTGELFFGEGSRLTVL.